This T cell receptor beta chain was sequenced for a study of T cells expressing NK-cell markers. Background on the study: CD3+CD56+NKG2C+, CD3+CD56+NKG2C- and CD3+CD56-NKG2C+ T cells, once sorted, supplied the TCR beta repertoires.

As to this clonotype: As yet, its antigen is unknown.

Germline lookup yields CDR1 SQVTM and CDR2 ANQGSEA. The CDR3 extends over 13 amino acids. Notes on the study in general: Clones of NKG2C+ T cells that had expanded were of unclear HCMV specificity. The CD3+CD56-NKG2C+ fraction of a handful of donors was also led by these clonotypes.

UMI-tagged 5'RACE template switching yielded the TCR beta cDNA. After re-calling the 5' RACE reads, TCRdb lists one entry per CDR3 protein, DNA absent. This table lists roughly 380,000 distinct CDR3 sequences. The chain uses TRBV29-1 and TRBJ2-3. This TCR came from a man aged 18-75 years in good health. The sample taken for sequencing was blood T cells: a sorted CD56 or NKG2C T cell subset, CD4+ or CD8+ T cells, or bulk PBMC T cells (not recorded which). The CDR3: CSVEGTSTDTQYF.